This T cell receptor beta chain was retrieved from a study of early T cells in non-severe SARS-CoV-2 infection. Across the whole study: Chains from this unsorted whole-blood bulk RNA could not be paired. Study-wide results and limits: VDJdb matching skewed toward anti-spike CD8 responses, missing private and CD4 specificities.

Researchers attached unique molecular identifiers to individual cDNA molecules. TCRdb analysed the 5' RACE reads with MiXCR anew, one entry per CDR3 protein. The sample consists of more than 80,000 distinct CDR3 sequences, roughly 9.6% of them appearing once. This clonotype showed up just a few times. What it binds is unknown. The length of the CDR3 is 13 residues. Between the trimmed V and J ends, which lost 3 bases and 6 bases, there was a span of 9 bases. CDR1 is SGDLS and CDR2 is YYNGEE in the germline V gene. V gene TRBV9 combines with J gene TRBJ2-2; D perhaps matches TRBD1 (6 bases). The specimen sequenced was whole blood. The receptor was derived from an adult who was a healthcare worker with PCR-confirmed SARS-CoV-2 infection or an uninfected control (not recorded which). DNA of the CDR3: TGTGCCAGCAGCGCCTCAGGGGCCGGGGAGCTGTTTTTT. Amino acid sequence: CASSASGAGELFF. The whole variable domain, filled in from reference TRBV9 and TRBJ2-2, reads DSGVTQTPKHLITATGQRVTLRCSPRSGDLSVYWYQQSLDQGLQFLIQYYNGEERAKGNILERFSAQQFPDLHSELNLSSLELGDSALYFCASSASGAGELFFGEGSRLTVL.